The next 24 T cell receptor beta chains were all read from a single sample in a study of shared clonotypes between healthy human individuals. Generated by immunoSEQ multiplex PCR, the TCRdb table keeps only in-frame clones and is missing some. The table includes approximately 1,500,000 clones, about 96% detected once. The material sequenced was naive CD4+ T cells sorted from blood. Documented subset: CD45RA+ positively selected. All receptors come from a man aged 25 to 40 in good health.

The chain links TRBV4-3 to TRBJ1-2, with 7 bases identical to TRBD1. The length of the CDR3 is 16 residues. The junction had 10 bases not matched to a gene; V was cut back by 3 bases and J by 3 bases. CDR1 and CDR2 from the germline V gene are LGHNA and YSLEER. The CDR3 reads CASSQASDRDYYGYTF. In DNA, the CDR3 is TGCGCCAGCAGCCAGGCCTCCGACAGGGACTACTATGGCTACACCTTC.

This chain connects TRBV10-3 to TRBJ2-5; perhaps TRBD2 as D (6 bases). Germline CDR1 is ENHRY and CDR2 is SYGVKD. CDR3 size: 13 residues. V lost 8 bases and J 2 bases, leaving 12 bases between the germline ends. This chain's CDR3 is CAIAVSGQETQYF. The CDR3 DNA is TGTGCCATCGCGGTTAGCGGACAAGAGACCCAGTACTTC.

The chain employs TRBV10-3 and TRBJ1-2; D call uncertain. The V end was cut by 2 bases, the J end by 3 bases, with 10 bases between. This CDR3 is built from 14 residues. Germline V gene lookup returns CDR1 ENHRY and CDR2 SYGVKD. The CDR3: CAISEAGGYYGYTF. The CDR3 bases are TGTGCCATCAGTGAGGCCGGTGGGTACTATGGCTACACCTTC.

The chain links TRBV11-2 to TRBJ2-5; tentatively, D is TRBD1 (5 bases). V was pared by 5 bases and J by 1 base, with 8 bases between. The germline V gene has CDR1 SGHAT and CDR2 FQNNGV. This CDR3 has 13 amino acids. This CDR3 is CASSGQLQETQYF. The DNA for the CDR3 is TGTGCCAGCAGCGGACAACTCCAAGAGACCCAGTACTTC.

The J gene is TRBJ1-1, the V gene TRBV5-1; 9 positions match TRBD1. Germline-derived CDR1 and CDR2 are SGHRS and YFSETQ. With V trimmed by 4 bases and J by 10 bases, 17 bases remained unmatched. The CDR3 contains 16 residues. CDR3 bases: TGCGCCAGCAGCCCACAACCTAATGACAGGGGGGAAACAGCTTTCTTT. It specifies CASSPQPNDRGETAFF.

The J gene is TRBJ2-1, the V gene TRBV6-7, with D hard to call. TRBV6-7 is an open reading frame, and its role is uncertain. CDR3 size: 16 residues. V lost 7 bases and J lost 0, with 16 bases in between. CDR3 nucleotide sequence: TGTGCCAGCACCAACGATGAGTTTAGCTCCTACAATGAGCAGTTCTTC. This sequence encodes CASTNDEFSSYNEQFF.

This sequence joins TRBV29-1 and TRBJ1-2; no clear D. The V end lost 4 bases, the J end lost 4 bases, and 7 bases lay between the germline ends. The CDR3 is 11 residues long. CDR1 SQVTM and CDR2 ANQGSEA come from the germline V gene. The chain's CDR3 is CSVARSYGYTF. The CDR3 DNA reads as TGCAGCGTTGCGCGCAGCTATGGCTACACCTTC.

The chain has TRBV19 and TRBJ2-7; 9 nucleotides agree with TRBD1. The germline gives CDR1 LNHDA, CDR2 SQIVND (reference sequence). CDR3 size: 15 residues. V shed 3 bases, J shed 6 bases, and the junction held 9 bases outside the gene matches. As DNA, the CDR3 is TGTGCCAGTAGTATGAATGGGGACAGGGTCCGCGAGCAGTACTTC. Translating gives CASSMNGDRVREQYF.

This clone has a single count. The chain combines TRBV19 with TRBJ2-5, with D possibly matching TRBD1 (5 bases). The CDR3 is made up of 13 amino acids. V lost 7 bases and J lost 5, with 14 bases in between. CDR1 is LNHDA, CDR2 SQIVND, per germline (reference sequence). CDR3 protein: CASTRAGSETQYF. CDR3 in DNA: TGTGCCAGTACCAGAGCAGGGTCCGAGACCCAGTACTTC.

The V gene is TRBV9, the J gene TRBJ2-4, with D perhaps TRBD2 (5 bases). Between the trimmed V and J ends, which lost 5 bases and 0 bases, there was a span of 9 bases. Germline V gene sequence: CDR1 SGDLS, CDR2 YYNGEE. The CDR3 spans 14 residues. The CDR3: CASSSAGAKNIQYF. The CDR3 region has the DNA TGTGCCAGCAGTTCTGCGGGAGCCAAAAACATTCAGTACTTC. The full variable domain, rest sourced from reference TRBV9 and TRBJ2-4, is DSGVTQTPKHLITATGQRVTLRCSPRSGDLSVYWYQQSLDQGLQFLIQYYNGEERAKGNILERFSAQQFPDLHSELNLSSLELGDSALYFCASSSAGAKNIQYFGAGTRLSVL.

The rearrangement joins TRBV21-1 to TRBJ1-1. TRBV21-1 is a recognized pseudogene. The CDR3 is made up of 10 amino acids. The CDR3 nucleotides are TGTGCCATTACCTGCACTGAAGCTTTCTTT. It yields the protein CAITCTEAFF.

The chain has TRBV5-1 and TRBJ1-5; no reliable D call. The germline gives CDR1 SGHRS, CDR2 YFSETQ. The CDR3 sequence is 15 residues long. Trimming stripped 1 base from V and 7 bases from J, with 15 bases between. The CDR3 nucleotides read TGCGCCAGCAGCTTGAGTCCATCTTTAGGCCAGCCCCAGCATTTT. Translation: CASSLSPSLGQPQHF.

The rearrangement uses TRBV12-5 and TRBJ2-2; 7 bases fit TRBD1. Germline lookup yields CDR1 LGHNT and CDR2 FRNRAP. The CDR3 has 17 amino acids. V dropped 0 bases and J dropped 5; count of bases not matched to a gene: 9. CDR3 DNA sequence: TGTGCTAGTGGTTTGGTACGTTCAGGGGGAAGTACCGGGGAGCTGTTTTTT. Its protein product is CASGLVRSGGSTGELFF. The whole variable domain, filled in from reference TRBV12-5 and TRBJ2-2, reads DARVTQTPRHKVTEMGQEVTMRCQPILGHNTVFWYRQTMMQGLELLAYFRNRAPLDDSGMPKDRFSAEMPDATLATLKIQPSEPRDSAVYFCASGLVRSGGSTGELFFGEGSRLTVL.

A single count supports this clone. This chain connects TRBV4-1 to TRBJ2-2; 8 bases map to TRBD1. CDR1 and CDR2 from the germline V gene are MGHRA and YSYEKL. J lost 6 bases, V lost 1 base, and 1 base had no gene match. The CDR3 extends over 14 amino acids. CDR3 protein: CASSQAQGAGELFF. CDR3 in DNA: TGCGCCAGCAGCCAAGCACAGGGGGCCGGGGAGCTGTTTTTT.

The chain has TRBV28 and TRBJ2-7, with a possible D match to TRBD1 (5 bases). The V end lost 6 bases, the J end lost 4 bases, and 28 bases lay between the germline ends. CDR1 is MDHEN, CDR2 SYDVKM, per germline. The CDR3 contains 18 residues. The CDR3 reads CASSPLSALGRQRYEQYF. The CDR3 DNA follows: TGTGCCAGCAGCCCTTTATCGGCCCTCGGGCGACAGCGATACGAGCAGTACTTC.

A word on this clone: This same CDR3 is encoded by further DNA sequences in the sample. V usage is TRBV2 and J usage is TRBJ2-7, with D possibly TRBD2 on 5 matching bases. Germline V gives CDR1 SNHLY, CDR2 FYNNEI. V was clipped by 7 bases and J by 1 base, with 11 bases between them. The CDR3 sequence is 13 residues long. CDR3 nucleotides: TGTGCCAGCATTAGAGGGCCATCCTACGAGCAGTACTTC. It translates to CASIRGPSYEQYF.

V usage is TRBV28 and J usage is TRBJ1-2; tentative D call: TRBD1 (6 bases). Trimming took 7 bases from V and 8 from J, leaving 11 bases between them. CDR1 and CDR2 from the germline V gene are MDHEN and SYDVKM. The CDR3 runs 11 residues. CDR3 nucleotides: TGTGCCAGCACGGGGGGGCCCGGCTACACCTTC. This sequence encodes CASTGGPGYTF.

The CDR3 sequence is CASRGDRGPNQPQHF. CDR3 DNA sequence: TGTGCCAGCAGGGGGGACAGGGGGCCCAATCAGCCCCAGCATTTT. The rearrangement links TRBV28 to TRBJ1-5; 12 bases fit TRBD1. This CDR3 comprises 15 residues. Germline-derived CDR1 and CDR2 are MDHEN and SYDVKM. With 6 bases clipped from V and 3 bases from J, the junction kept 3 bases outside the gene matches. Variable domain in full (rest from reference TRBV28 and TRBJ1-5): DVKVTQSSRYLVKRTGEKVFLECVQDMDHENMFWYRQDPGLGLRLIYFSYDVKMKEKGDIPEGYSVSREKKERFSLILESASTNQTSMYLCASRGDRGPNQPQHFGDGTRLSIL.

The chain is built from TRBV2 and TRBJ2-3; tentative D call: TRBD1 (5 bases). The V and J ends lost 6 bases and 2 bases respectively, with 18 bases between them. The germline CDR1 and CDR2 sequences are SNHLY and FYNNEI. This CDR3 contains 16 residues. The DNA of the CDR3 is TGTGCCAGCAGGGGGCCAGGTGGGCCATACACAGATACGCAGTATTTT. This encodes CASRGPGGPYTDTQYF. The full variable domain, rest sourced from reference TRBV2 and TRBJ2-3, is EPEVTQTPSHQVTQMGQEVILRCVPISNHLYFYWYRQILGQKVEFLVSFYNNEISEKSEIFDDQFSVERPDGSNFTLKIRSTKLEDSAMYFCASRGPGGPYTDTQYFGPGTRLTVL.

With respect to this clone: A much larger clone differs by one base, so this may be a read error. This CDR3 is also generated by other DNA sequences in the sample. The chain carries TRBV18 and TRBJ2-3; D is unresolved. CDR1 is KGHSH and CDR2 is LQKENI in the germline V gene. V lost 1 base and J 0 bases, leaving 2 bases between the germline ends. The CDR3 has 13 amino acids. Written as DNA, the CDR3 is TGTGCCAGCTCACCACTTAGCACAGATACGCAGTATTTT. It translates to CASSPLSTDTQYF.

A word on this clone: Compared with germline, one end of the junction differs, possibly owing to a read error. The V and J genes are TRBV11-2 and TRBJ2-3; 7 bases line up with TRBD2. Germline CDR1 SGHAT, CDR2 FQNNGV. The length of the CDR3 is 12 residues. The CDR3 DNA reads as TGTGCCAGCAGATTAGCGGGAGATACGCAGTATTTT. Translation gives CASRLAGDTQYF.

The gene calls are TRBV19 and TRBJ2-1, with D perhaps TRBD1 (6 bases). V was clipped by 4 bases and J by 7 bases, with 17 bases between them. CDR3 length: 15 residues. The germline V gene has CDR1 LNHDA and CDR2 SQIVND (reference sequence). CDR3 residues: CASSTPAGERNEQFF. For the CDR3, the DNA is TGTGCCAGTAGTACCCCAGCAGGGGAGAGGAATGAGCAGTTCTTC.

The rearrangement links TRBV4-1 to TRBJ2-1; 7 nucleotides align to TRBD1. This CDR3 region has 15 residues. The germline V gene encodes CDR1 MGHRA and CDR2 YSYEKL. Trimming took 1 base from V and 3 from J; bases not matched to a gene: 3. The CDR3 DNA reads TGCGCCAGCAGCCAAGGGGACAGCGGCTACAATGAGCAGTTCTTC. Protein sequence: CASSQGDSGYNEQFF.

This rearrangement joins TRBV10-1 to TRBJ2-6; TRBD1 matches at 11 bases. The CDR3 runs 17 residues. J gave up 0 bases and V 4 bases, and 2 bases lay outside the gene matches. Germline-derived CDR1 and CDR2 are WNHNN and SYGVQD (reference sequence). CDR3 in amino acids: CASSAGTGGSGANVLTF. CDR3 DNA: TGCGCCAGCAGTGCGGGGACAGGGGGCTCTGGGGCCAACGTCCTGACTTTC.